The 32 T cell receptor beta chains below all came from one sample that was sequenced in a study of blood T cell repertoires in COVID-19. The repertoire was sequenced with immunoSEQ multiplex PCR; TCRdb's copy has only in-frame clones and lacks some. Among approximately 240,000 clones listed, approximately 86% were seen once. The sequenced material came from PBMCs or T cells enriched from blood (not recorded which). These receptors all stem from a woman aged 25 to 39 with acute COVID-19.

The CDR3 nucleotides read TGTGCCAGCAGCTCCGACAGGGGAAAAGGGTACGAGCAGTACTTC. This translates into CASSSDRGKGYEQYF. V gene TRBV3-1 (or the pseudogene TRBV3-2) combines with J gene TRBJ2-7; 8 bases agree with TRBD1. V was clipped by 5 bases and J by 4 bases; unmatched bases: 10. The germline V gene encodes CDR1 LGHDT and CDR2 YNNKEL (reference sequence). The CDR3 totals 15 residues.

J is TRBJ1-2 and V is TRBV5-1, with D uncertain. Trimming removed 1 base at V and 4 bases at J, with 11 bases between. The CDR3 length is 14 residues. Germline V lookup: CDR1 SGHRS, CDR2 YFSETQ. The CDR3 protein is CASSLSRGIYGYTF. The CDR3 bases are TGCGCCAGCAGCTTGTCCCGGGGAATCTATGGCTACACCTTC.

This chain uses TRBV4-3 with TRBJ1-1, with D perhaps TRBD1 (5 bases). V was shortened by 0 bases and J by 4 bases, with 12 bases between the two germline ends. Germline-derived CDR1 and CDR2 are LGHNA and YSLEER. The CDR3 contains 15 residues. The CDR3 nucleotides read TGCGCCAGCAGCCAAGACCAGGGAGGTGTCACTGAAGCTTTCTTT. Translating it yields CASSQDQGGVTEAFF.

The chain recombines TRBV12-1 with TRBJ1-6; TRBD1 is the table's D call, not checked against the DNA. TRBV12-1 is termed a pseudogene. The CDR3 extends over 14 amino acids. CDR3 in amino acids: CATTSRQDNSPLHF. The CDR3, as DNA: TGTGCCACGACCTCCCGACAGGATAATTCACCCCTCCACTTT.

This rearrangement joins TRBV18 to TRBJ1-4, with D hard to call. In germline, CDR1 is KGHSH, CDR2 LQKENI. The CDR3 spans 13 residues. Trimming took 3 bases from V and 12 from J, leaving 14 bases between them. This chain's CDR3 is CASSPEPKAELFF. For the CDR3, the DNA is TGTGCCAGCTCACCCGAACCCAAAGCGGAACTGTTTTTT.

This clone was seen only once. The CDR3 reads CSVESGGAKGNTEAFF. The CDR3 DNA reads as TGCAGCGTTGAATCGGGAGGGGCCAAGGGGAACACTGAAGCTTTCTTT. This chain joins TRBV29-1 and TRBJ1-1, with D perhaps TRBD1 (5 bases). From germline, CDR1 is SQVTM and CDR2 ANQGSEA. The V and J ends lost 2 bases and 1 base respectively, with 17 bases between them. CDR3 size: 16 residues.

The CDR3 nucleotides are TGTGCCATCAGTGAGGCAGGGGGTACGTTTCAGCCCCAGCATTTT. This translates into CAISEAGGTFQPQHF. The chain employs TRBV10-3 and TRBJ1-5; 7 nucleotides align to TRBD1. There are 15 residues in the CDR3. V trimming: 2 bases; J trimming: 6 bases; junction bases outside the gene matches: 7. Germline V gives CDR1 ENHRY, CDR2 SYGVKD.

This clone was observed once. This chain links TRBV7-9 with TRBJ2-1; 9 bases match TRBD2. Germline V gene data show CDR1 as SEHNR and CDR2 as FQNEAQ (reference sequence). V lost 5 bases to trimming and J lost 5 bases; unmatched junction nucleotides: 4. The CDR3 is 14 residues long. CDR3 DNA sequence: TGTGCCAGCAGCACGAGACTAGCGGACAATGAGCAGTTCTTC. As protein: CASSTRLADNEQFF. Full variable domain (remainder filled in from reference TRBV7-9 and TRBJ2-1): DTGVSQNPRHKITKRGQNVTFRCDPISEHNRLYWYRQTLGQGPEFLTYFQNEAQLEKSRLLSDRFSAERPKGSFSTLEIQRTEQGDSAMYLCASSTRLADNEQFFGPGTRLTVL.

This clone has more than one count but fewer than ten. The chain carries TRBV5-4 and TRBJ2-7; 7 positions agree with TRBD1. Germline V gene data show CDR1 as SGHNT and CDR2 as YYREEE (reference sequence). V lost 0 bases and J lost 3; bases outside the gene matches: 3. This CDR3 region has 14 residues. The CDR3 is CASSLGTGHYEQYF. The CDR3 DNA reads TGTGCCAGCAGCTTGGGGACAGGTCACTACGAGCAGTACTTC.

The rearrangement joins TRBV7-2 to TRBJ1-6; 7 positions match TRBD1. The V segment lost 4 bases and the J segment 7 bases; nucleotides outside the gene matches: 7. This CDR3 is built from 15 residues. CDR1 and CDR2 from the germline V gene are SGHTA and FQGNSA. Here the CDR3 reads CASSSTGTANSPLHF. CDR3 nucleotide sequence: TGTGCCAGCAGCTCTACCGGGACAGCAAATTCACCCCTCCACTTT.

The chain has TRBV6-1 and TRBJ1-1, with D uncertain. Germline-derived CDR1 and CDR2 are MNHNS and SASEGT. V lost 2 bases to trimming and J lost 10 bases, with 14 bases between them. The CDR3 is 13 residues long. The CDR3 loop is CASSEKGLKGAFF. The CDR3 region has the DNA TGTGCCAGCAGTGAAAAAGGACTGAAGGGAGCTTTCTTT.

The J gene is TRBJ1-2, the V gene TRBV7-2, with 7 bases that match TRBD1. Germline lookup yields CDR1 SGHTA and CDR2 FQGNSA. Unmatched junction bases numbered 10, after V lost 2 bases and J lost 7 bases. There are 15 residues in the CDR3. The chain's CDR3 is CASSLRTGDPSGYTF. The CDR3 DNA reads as TGTGCCAGCAGCTTAAGGACAGGCGACCCGAGTGGCTACACCTTC.

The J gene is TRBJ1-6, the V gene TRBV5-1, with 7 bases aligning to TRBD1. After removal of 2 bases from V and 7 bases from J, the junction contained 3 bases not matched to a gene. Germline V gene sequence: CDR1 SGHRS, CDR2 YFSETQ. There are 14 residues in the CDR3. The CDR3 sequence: CASSFGTDNSPLHF. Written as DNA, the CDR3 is TGCGCCAGCAGCTTCGGGACAGACAATTCACCCCTCCACTTT.

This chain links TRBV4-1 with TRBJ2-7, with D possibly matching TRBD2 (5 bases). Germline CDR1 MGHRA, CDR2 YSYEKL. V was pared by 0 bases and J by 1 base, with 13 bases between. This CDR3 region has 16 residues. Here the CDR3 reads CASSQEWPGGSYEQYF. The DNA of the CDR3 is TGCGCCAGCAGCCAAGAATGGCCAGGAGGTTCCTACGAGCAGTACTTC.

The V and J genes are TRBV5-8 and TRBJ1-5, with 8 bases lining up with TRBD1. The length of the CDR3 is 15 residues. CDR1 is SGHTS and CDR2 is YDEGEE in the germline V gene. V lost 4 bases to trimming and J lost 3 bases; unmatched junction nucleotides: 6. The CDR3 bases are TGTGCCAGCAGCCCCGGGGACAGGATCAATCAGCCCCAGCATTTT. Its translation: CASSPGDRINQPQHF.

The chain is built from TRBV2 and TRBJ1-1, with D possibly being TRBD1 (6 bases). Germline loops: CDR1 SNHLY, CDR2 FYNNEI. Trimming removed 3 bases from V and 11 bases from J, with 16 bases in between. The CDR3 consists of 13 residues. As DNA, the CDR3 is TGTGCCAGCAGTGACCGGAAACAGGGCGCGGCTTTCTTT. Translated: CASSDRKQGAAFF. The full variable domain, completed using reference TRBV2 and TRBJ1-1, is EPEVTQTPSHQVTQMGQEVILRCVPISNHLYFYWYRQILGQKVEFLVSFYNNEISEKSEIFDDQFSVERPDGSNFTLKIRSTKLEDSAMYFCASSDRKQGAAFFGQGTRLTVV.

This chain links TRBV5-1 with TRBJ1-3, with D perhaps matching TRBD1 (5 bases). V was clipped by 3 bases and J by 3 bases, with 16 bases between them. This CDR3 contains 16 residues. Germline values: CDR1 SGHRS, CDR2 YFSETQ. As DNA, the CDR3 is TGCGCCAGCAGCTCGGGGGTCGTTGGGGTTGGAAACACCATATATTTT. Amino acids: CASSSGVVGVGNTIYF.

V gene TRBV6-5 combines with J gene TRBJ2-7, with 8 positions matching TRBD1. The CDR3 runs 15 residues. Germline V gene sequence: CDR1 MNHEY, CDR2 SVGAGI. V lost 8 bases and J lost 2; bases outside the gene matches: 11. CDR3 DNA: TGTGCCAGCGAAGGTGGGACGACAGGGGCCTACGAGCAGTACTTC. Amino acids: CASEGGTTGAYEQYF.

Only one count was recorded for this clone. The CDR3: CSVRQGISTGYTF. The DNA of the CDR3 is TGCAGCGTGCGACAGGGGATTTCTACTGGCTACACCTTC. The chain couples TRBV29-1 to TRBJ1-2; the match to TRBD1 covers 8 bases. This CDR3 spans 13 amino acids. Per the germline V gene, CDR1 is SQVTM and CDR2 is ANQGSEA. With 6 bases clipped from V and 7 bases from J, the junction kept 10 bases outside the gene matches.

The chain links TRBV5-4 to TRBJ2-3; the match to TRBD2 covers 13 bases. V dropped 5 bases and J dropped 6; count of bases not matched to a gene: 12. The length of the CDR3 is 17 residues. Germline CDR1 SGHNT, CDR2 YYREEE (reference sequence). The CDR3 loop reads CASSPGTSGTARDTQYF. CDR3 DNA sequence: TGTGCCAGCAGTCCCGGGACTAGCGGGACTGCCCGGGATACGCAGTATTTT.

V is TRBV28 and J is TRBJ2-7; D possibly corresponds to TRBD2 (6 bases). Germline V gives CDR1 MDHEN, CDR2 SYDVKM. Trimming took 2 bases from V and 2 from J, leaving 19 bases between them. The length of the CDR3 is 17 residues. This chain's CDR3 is CASSLHTRWREAYEQYF. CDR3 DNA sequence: TGTGCCAGCAGTTTACACACAAGGTGGCGGGAAGCCTACGAGCAGTACTTC. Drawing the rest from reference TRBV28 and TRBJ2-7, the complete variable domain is DVKVTQSSRYLVKRTGEKVFLECVQDMDHENMFWYRQDPGLGLRLIYFSYDVKMKEKGDIPEGYSVSREKKERFSLILESASTNQTSMYLCASSLHTRWREAYEQYFGPGTRLTVT.

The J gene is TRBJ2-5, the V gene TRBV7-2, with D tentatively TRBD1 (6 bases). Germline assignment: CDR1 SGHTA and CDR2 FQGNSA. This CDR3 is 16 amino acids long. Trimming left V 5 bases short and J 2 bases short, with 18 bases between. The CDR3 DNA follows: TGTGCCAGCAGCCTTGGACAGCCTGGGGCTCAAGAGACCCAGTACTTC. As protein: CASSLGQPGAQETQYF.

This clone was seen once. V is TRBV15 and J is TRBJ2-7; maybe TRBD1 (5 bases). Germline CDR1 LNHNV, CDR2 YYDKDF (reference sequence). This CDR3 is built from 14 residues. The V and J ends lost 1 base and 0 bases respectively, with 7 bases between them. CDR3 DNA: TGTGCCACCAGCAGAGCTGGGGCCTCCTACGAGCAGTACTTC. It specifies CATSRAGASYEQYF.

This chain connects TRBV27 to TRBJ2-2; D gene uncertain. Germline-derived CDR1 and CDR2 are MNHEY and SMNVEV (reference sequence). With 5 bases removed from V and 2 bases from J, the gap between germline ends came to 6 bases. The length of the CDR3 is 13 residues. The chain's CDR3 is CASSQINTGELFF. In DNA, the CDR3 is TGTGCCAGCAGTCAAATCAACACCGGGGAGCTGTTTTTT.

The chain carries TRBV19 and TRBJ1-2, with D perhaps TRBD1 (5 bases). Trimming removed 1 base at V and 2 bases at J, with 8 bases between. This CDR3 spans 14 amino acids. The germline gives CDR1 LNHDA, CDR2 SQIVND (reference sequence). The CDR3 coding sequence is TGTGCCAGTAGTATAGGTCGGGGGAACTATGGCTACACCTTC. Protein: CASSIGRGNYGYTF.

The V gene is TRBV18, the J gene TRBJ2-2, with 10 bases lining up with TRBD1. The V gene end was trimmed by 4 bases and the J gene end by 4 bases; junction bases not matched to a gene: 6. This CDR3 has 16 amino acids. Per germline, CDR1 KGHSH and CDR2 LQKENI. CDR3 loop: CASSHSTGGGTGELFF. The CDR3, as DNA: TGTGCCAGCTCACACTCGACAGGGGGCGGCACCGGGGAGCTGTTTTTT.

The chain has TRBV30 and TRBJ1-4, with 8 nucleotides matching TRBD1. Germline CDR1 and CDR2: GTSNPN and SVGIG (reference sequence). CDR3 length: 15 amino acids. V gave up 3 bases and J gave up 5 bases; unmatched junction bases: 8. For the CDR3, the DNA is TGTGCCTGGAGCCCTAGACAGGGGAGAAATGAAAAACTGTTTTTT. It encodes CAWSPRQGRNEKLFF.

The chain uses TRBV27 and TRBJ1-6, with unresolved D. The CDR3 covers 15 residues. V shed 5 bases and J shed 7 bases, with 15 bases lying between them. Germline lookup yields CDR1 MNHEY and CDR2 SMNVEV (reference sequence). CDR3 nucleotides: TGTGCCAGCAGTCTGAGGGTGGCGGAAAATTCACCCCTCCACTTT. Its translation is CASSLRVAENSPLHF.

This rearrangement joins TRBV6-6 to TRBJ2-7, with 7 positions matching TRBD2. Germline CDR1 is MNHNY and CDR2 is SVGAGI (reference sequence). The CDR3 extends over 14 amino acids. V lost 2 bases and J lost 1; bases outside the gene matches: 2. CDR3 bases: TGTGCCAGCAGTTACCTAGCGGCGTCCTACGAGCAGTACTTC. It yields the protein CASSYLAASYEQYF.

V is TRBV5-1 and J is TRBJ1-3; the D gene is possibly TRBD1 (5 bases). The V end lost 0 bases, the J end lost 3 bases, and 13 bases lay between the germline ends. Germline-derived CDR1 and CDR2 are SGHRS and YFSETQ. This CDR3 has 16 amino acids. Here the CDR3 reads CASSLAGGSDGNTIYF. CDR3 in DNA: TGCGCCAGCAGCTTGGCGGGGGGTTCAGATGGAAACACCATATATTTT. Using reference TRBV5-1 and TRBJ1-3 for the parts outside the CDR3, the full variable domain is KAGVTQTPRYLIKTRGQQVTLSCSPISGHRSVSWYQQTPGQGLQFLFEYFSETQRNKGNFPGRFSGRQFSNSRSEMNVSTLELGDSALYLCASSLAGGSDGNTIYFGEGSWLTVV.

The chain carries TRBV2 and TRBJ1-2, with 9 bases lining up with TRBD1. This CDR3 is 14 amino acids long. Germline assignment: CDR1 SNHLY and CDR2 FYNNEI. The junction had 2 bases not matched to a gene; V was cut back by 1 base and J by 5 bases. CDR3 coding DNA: TGTGCCAGCAGTGAAGTAGGGACAGGGTATGGCTACACCTTC. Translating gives CASSEVGTGYGYTF.

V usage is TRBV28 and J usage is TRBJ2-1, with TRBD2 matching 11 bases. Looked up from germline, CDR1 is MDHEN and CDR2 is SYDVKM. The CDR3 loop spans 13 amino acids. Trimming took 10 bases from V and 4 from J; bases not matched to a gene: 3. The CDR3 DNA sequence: TGTGCCACCACTAGCGGGGGTTACAATGAGCAGTTCTTC. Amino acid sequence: CATTSGGYNEQFF.